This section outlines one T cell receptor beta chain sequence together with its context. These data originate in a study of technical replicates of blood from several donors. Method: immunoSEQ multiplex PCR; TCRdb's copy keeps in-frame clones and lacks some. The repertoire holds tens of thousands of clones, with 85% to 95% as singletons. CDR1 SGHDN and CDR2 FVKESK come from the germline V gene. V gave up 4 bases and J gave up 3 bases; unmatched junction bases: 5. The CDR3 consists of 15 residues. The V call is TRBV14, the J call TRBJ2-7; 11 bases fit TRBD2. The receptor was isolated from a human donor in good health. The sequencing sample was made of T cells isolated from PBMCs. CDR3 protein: CASSRLLAGVYEQYF. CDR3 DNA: TGTGCCAGCAGCCGCCTACTAGCGGGGGTCTACGAGCAGTACTTC.